This TCR beta chain is from a study of blood T cells in healthy people across ages. Study-wide results and limits: Both naive CD4+ cell counts and diversity were greater in long-lived donors than in aged donors.

A note on this clonotype: Its specificity is not known.

At least 5.5 micrograms of total RNA were extracted per sample. This CDR3 contains 10 residues. Primed by a sample-barcoded 5' primer and a J-beta primer mix, a second PCR proceeded for roughly 7 to 12 cycles. Every cDNA molecule bore a tag from a template-switch adaptor containing 12 random nucleotides. Using its own MiXCR run on the 5' RACE reads, TCRdb lists one record per CDR3 protein. This sample has 1,500,000 or so distinct CDR3 sequences, with 35% to 45% found just once. This receptor was taken from a woman aged 18 to 35 in good health. The J gene is TRBJ2-2, the V gene TRBV21-1. TRBV21-1 is termed a pseudogene. Sequencing was performed on blood. The DNA of the CDR3 is TGTGCCAGCAGCATATGTGAGCTGTTTTTT. Its protein product is CASSICELFF.